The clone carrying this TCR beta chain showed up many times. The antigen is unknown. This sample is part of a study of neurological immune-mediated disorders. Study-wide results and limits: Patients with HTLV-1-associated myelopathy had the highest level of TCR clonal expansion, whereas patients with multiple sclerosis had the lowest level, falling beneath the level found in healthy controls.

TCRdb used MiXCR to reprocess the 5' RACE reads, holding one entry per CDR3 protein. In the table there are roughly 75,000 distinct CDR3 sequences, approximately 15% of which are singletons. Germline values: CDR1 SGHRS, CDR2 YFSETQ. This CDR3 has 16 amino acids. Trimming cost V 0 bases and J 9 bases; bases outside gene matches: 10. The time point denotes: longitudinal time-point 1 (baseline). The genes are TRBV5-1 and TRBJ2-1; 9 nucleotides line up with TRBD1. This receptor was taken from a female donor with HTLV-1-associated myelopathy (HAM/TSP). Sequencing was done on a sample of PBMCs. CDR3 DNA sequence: TGCGCCAGCAGCTTGGGTTTCGGACAGGGGAGAGTTGAGCAGTTCTTC. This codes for CASSLGFGQGRVEQFF. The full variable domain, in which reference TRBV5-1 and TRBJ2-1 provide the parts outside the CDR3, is KAGVTQTPRYLIKTRGQQVTLSCSPISGHRSVSWYQQTPGQGLQFLFEYFSETQRNKGNFPGRFSGRQFSNSRSEMNVSTLELGDSALYLCASSLGFGQGRVEQFFGPGTRLTVL.